The next 14 T cell receptor beta chains were all read from a single sample in a study of T-cell reconstitution after alpha-beta-depleted transplantation in children (dated by TCRdb to the mid-2010s). Receptor libraries were prepared by PCR. TCRdb names Illumina HiSeq 2500 as the instrument used. To normalize quantification of the TCRbeta repertoire, the TCR libraries were built with molecular barcoding that relied on unique molecular identifiers. TCRdb reanalyzed the raw reads on its own, using fastp at Q25 for trimming and MiXCR for clone calling, and kept in-frame beta chains. Identical CDR3 protein sequences are pooled into one entry, listed with their most common genes and DNA. This sample comprises 500,000 to 600,000 distinct CDR3 sequences, roughly 27% of them detected only once. The ten largest clones capture 35% to 40% of the sample. What the treatment or condition label conveys for this sample: allogeneic hematopoietic cell transplantation with graft depleted of TCRalphabeta T cells and CD19 B cells.

This material consisted of PBMCs, taken before TCRalphabeta/CD19-depleted stem cell transplant. The receptors derive from a boy less than two years old with Wiskott-Aldrich syndrome, due to receive a stem cell transplant.

The rearrangement uses TRBV20-1 and TRBJ1-4; a possible D gene is TRBD1 (6 bases). The CDR3 extends over 15 amino acids. Deletions cut 0 bases from V and 7 bases from J, with 15 bases between. CDR1 is DFQATT and CDR2 is SNEGSKA in the germline V gene (reference sequence). The CDR3 is CSAREGFSGAEKLFF. CDR3 nucleotide sequence: TGCAGTGCTAGAGAGGGATTTTCAGGGGCTGAAAAACTGTTTTTT.

The CDR3 coding sequence is TGCGCCAGCAGCTTGGATGCGGGACCAGGGGGAGGATTCTATGGCTACACCTTC. It translates to CASSLDAGPGGGFYGYTF. The V call is TRBV5-1, the J call TRBJ1-2; TRBD1 matches at 7 bases. Germline V gives CDR1 SGHRS, CDR2 YFSETQ. Trimming took 0 bases from V and 4 from J; bases not matched to a gene: 15. The CDR3 is made up of 18 amino acids.

V gene TRBV12-3 or TRBV12-4 combines with J gene TRBJ1-2, with D uncertain. Trimming removed 3 bases from V and 6 bases from J, with 11 bases in between. The CDR3 is 13 amino acids. CDR3 sequence (DNA): TGTGCCAGCAGTTTGATCAGGATAGATGGCTACACCTTC. This sequence encodes CASSLIRIDGYTF.

The rearrangement uses TRBV10-2 and TRBJ2-7; D is uncertain. V was cut by 2 bases and J by 2 bases, with 13 bases left in between. This CDR3 comprises 15 residues. Germline V gene sequence: CDR1 WSHSY, CDR2 SAAADI. The CDR3 loop is CASSEGQPDTYEQYF. The CDR3 coding sequence is TGCGCCAGCAGTGAGGGGCAGCCCGACACCTACGAGCAGTACTTC.

The CDR3 DNA follows: TGTGCCAGCAGTTTATGGCCAGGGGACAATCAGCCCCAGCATTTT. Its protein product is CASSLWPGDNQPQHF. The chain recombines TRBV27 with TRBJ1-5; D might be TRBD1 (6 bases). CDR1 MNHEY and CDR2 SMNVEV come from the germline V gene (reference sequence). The CDR3 sequence is 15 residues long. Trimming pared 1 base from V and 3 bases from J, leaving 10 bases between.

The chain uses TRBV3-1 and TRBJ2-1, with D uncertain. The CDR3 has 13 residues. From germline, CDR1 is LGHDT and CDR2 YNNKEL (reference sequence). V was cut by 5 bases and J by 1 base, with 6 bases left in between. This CDR3 is CASSKGSYNEQFF. The DNA of the CDR3 is TGTGCCAGCAGCAAAGGGTCCTACAATGAGCAGTTCTTC.

J is TRBJ1-2 and V is TRBV7-2; D perhaps matches TRBD1 (5 bases). CDR1 SGHTA and CDR2 FQGNSA come from the germline V gene. V lost 1 base and J 7 bases, leaving 13 bases between the germline ends. The CDR3 contains 14 residues. The CDR3 region is CASSLVNRRSGYTF. CDR3 nucleotide sequence: TGTGCCAGCAGCTTAGTGAACAGGAGAAGTGGCTACACCTTC.

The V and J genes are TRBV20-1 and TRBJ2-2, with 8 bases that match TRBD1. Germline CDR1 and CDR2: DFQATT and SNEGSKA (reference sequence). There are 13 residues in the CDR3. Unmatched junction bases numbered 4, after V lost 6 bases and J lost 4 bases. The CDR3 here is CSALTGATGELFF. In DNA form, the CDR3 reads TGCAGTGCCCTGACAGGGGCCACCGGGGAGCTGTTTTTT.

This clonotype turned up a few times. This chain uses TRBV5-1 with TRBJ2-3, with D perhaps being TRBD1 or TRBD2 (5 bases each). Per the germline V gene, CDR1 is SGHRS and CDR2 is YFSETQ. This CDR3 comprises 14 residues. Deletions cut 0 bases from V and 6 bases from J, with 11 bases between. The CDR3 region is CASSLGQGVDTQYF. The CDR3, as DNA: TGCGCCAGCAGCTTGGGGCAGGGAGTGGATACGCAGTATTTT.

J is TRBJ2-1 and V is TRBV7-6, with D maybe TRBD2 (6 bases). V was trimmed by 5 bases and J by 2 bases, leaving 13 bases between them. Germline values: CDR1 SGHVS, CDR2 FNYEAQ. The CDR3 is made up of 15 amino acids. The CDR3 is CASSPQTRTYNEQFF. The CDR3 bases are TGTGCCAGCAGCCCCCAGACTAGAACCTACAATGAGCAGTTCTTC.

The chain recombines TRBV20-1 with TRBJ2-1, with TRBD2 matching 15 bases. Germline V gives CDR1 DFQATT, CDR2 SNEGSKA (reference sequence). CDR3 length equals 19 residues. The J segment lost 0 bases and the V segment lost 6 bases, leaving 12 bases of the junction unmatched. CDR3 region: CSAWKSGLAGGRSYNEQFF. Written as DNA, the CDR3 is TGCAGTGCCTGGAAATCGGGACTAGCGGGAGGCCGCTCCTACAATGAGCAGTTCTTC.

This clonotype was counted a few times. The chain couples TRBV25-1 to TRBJ2-5; 8 bases agree with TRBD2. This CDR3 has 14 amino acids. V was clipped by 1 base and J by 5 bases; unmatched bases: 3. Germline loops: CDR1 MGHDK, CDR2 SYGVNS. The CDR3 nucleotides read TGTGCCAGCAGTGAATCGGGAGGGAGGGAGACCCAGTACTTC. This codes for CASSESGGRETQYF.

This clonotype was observed a few times. The V gene is TRBV12-3 or TRBV12-4, the J gene TRBJ2-7, with a possible D match to TRBD1 (6 bases). The CDR3 loop spans 16 amino acids. Trimming shortened V by 0 bases and J by 3 bases, and 15 bases separated the two germline ends. The CDR3 DNA reads as TGTGCCAGCAGTTTAGCGCGGGCAGGACAGCACTACGAGCAGTACTTC. It encodes CASSLARAGQHYEQYF.

V and J are TRBV20-1 and TRBJ2-5; the match to TRBD2 covers 9 bases. Germline CDR1 DFQATT, CDR2 SNEGSKA (reference sequence). The length of the CDR3 is 14 residues. Trimming took 0 bases from V and 5 from J; bases not matched to a gene: 4. This chain's CDR3 is CSARDRTSEETQYF. In DNA form, the CDR3 reads TGCAGTGCTAGAGATAGGACTAGCGAGGAGACCCAGTACTTC.